The next 8 T cell receptor beta chains were all read from a single sample in a study of blood T cell repertoires in COVID-19. Sequencing was performed with immunoSEQ multiplex PCR; in TCRdb, only in-frame clones are kept and a portion is missing. The sample lists about 130,000 clones, about 84% occurring once. The sequenced sample was peripheral blood. The origin of the receptors is a woman aged 60-70 years with acute or convalescent COVID-19.

The chain uses TRBV3-1 (or the pseudogene TRBV3-2) and TRBJ1-1, with D perhaps matching TRBD1 (5 bases). From germline, CDR1 is LGHDT and CDR2 YNNKEL (reference sequence). The V end lost 4 bases, the J end lost 2 bases, and 14 bases lay between the germline ends. The CDR3 contains 15 residues. Written as DNA, the CDR3 is TGTGCCAGCAGCCCCCCGGGGGGGAAAAACACTGAAGCTTTCTTT. Amino acid sequence: CASSPPGGKNTEAFF.

The chain uses TRBV7-2 and TRBJ1-1; 8 bases agree with TRBD1. CDR3 length equals 14 residues. Trimming took 2 bases from V and 6 from J; bases not matched to a gene: 5. Germline V lookup: CDR1 SGHTA, CDR2 FQGNSA. The CDR3 here is CASSLSGGTSEAFF. The DNA for the CDR3 is TGTGCCAGCAGCTTATCAGGGGGCACGTCTGAAGCTTTCTTT.

This chain uses TRBV20-1 with TRBJ2-5; no clear D gene. V lost 5 bases and J lost 4, with 8 bases in between. The germline CDR1 and CDR2 sequences are DFQATT and SNEGSKA (reference sequence). There are 11 residues in the CDR3. The CDR3 nucleotides read TGCAGTGCTTCCCTCCTAGAGACCCAGTACTTC. It encodes CSASLLETQYF.

The V and J genes are TRBV4-1 and TRBJ1-5; TRBD1 matches at 7 bases. Trimming at V came to 3 bases and at J to 0 bases, leaving 8 bases not matched to a gene. The CDR3 length is 17 residues. Per germline, CDR1 MGHRA and CDR2 YSYEKL. The CDR3 region has the DNA TGCGCCAGCAGCCAGGCTAGGACAGGTGATAGCAATCAGCCCCAGCATTTT. Its translation: CASSQARTGDSNQPQHF.

This clone appeared a single time. The rearrangement uses TRBV11-2 and TRBJ1-1; possibly TRBD1 for D (5 bases). Germline values: CDR1 SGHAT, CDR2 FQNNGV. The CDR3 totals 13 residues. V lost 6 bases and J lost 1, with 9 bases in between. The CDR3: CASRPTGNTEAFF. For the CDR3, the DNA is TGTGCCAGCAGACCTACAGGGAACACTGAAGCTTTCTTT.

The chain couples TRBV9 to TRBJ2-2, with 7 positions matching TRBD2. This CDR3 has 14 residues. Germline values: CDR1 SGDLS, CDR2 YYNGEE. After removal of 6 bases from V and 4 bases from J, the junction contained 6 bases not matched to a gene. The CDR3 nucleotides are TGTGCCAGCACCGGGGAGGGGATCACCGGGGAGCTGTTTTTT. It translates to CASTGEGITGELFF.

V gene TRBV2 combines with J gene TRBJ2-7, with TRBD1 identical over 8 bases. Germline-derived CDR1 and CDR2 are SNHLY and FYNNEI. The junction had 6 bases not matched to a gene; V was cut back by 5 bases and J by 3 bases. This CDR3 contains 14 residues. In DNA, the CDR3 is TGTGCCAGCAGTCGACAGGGGAGCCTCTACGAGCAGTACTTC. Translating gives CASSRQGSLYEQYF. Together with reference TRBV2 and TRBJ2-7, the CDR3 gives the full variable domain: EPEVTQTPSHQVTQMGQEVILRCVPISNHLYFYWYRQILGQKVEFLVSFYNNEISEKSEIFDDQFSVERPDGSNFTLKIRSTKLEDSAMYFCASSRQGSLYEQYFGPGTRLTVT.

This chain links TRBV30 with TRBJ2-5; 8 bases line up with TRBD2. Germline loops: CDR1 GTSNPN, CDR2 SVGIG (reference sequence). The CDR3 covers 14 residues. J lost 4 bases, V lost 3 bases, and 7 bases had no gene match. DNA for the CDR3: TGTGCCTGGAGCGCAGGACTAGCAGGAGAGACCCAGTACTTC. Amino acid sequence: CAWSAGLAGETQYF.